This entry concerns a single T cell receptor beta chain. Antigen unknown. V lost 3 bases, J lost 6 bases, and 13 bases lay in between. Germline loops: CDR1 LNHNV, CDR2 YYDKDF (reference sequence). The CDR3 sequence is 14 residues long. Amplified TCR beta CDR3 regions derived from RNA transcripts. First-round RT-PCR with HTBI primers amplified the TCR CDR3 region. TCRdb re-derived calls from the multiplex PCR reads in MiXCR, one entry per CDR3 protein. The sample shows approximately 330,000 distinct CDR3 sequences, roughly 18% of them seen only once. Each patient was aged 18 to 65 and had newly diagnosed hyperthyroidism of under 2 months' duration. Using approximately 10 ml of fresh peripheral blood, PBMCs were prepared. The sample originates from a study of T cells in Graves' hyperthyroidism and ophthalmopathy. Study-wide background: The blood sample was taken at first diagnosis, before treatment began.

Study-wide results and caveats: Within blood appeared most thyroid clonotypes that had expanded above 0.001.

The TCR was taken from a woman between 45 and 60 years old with Graves' hyperthyroidism. Sequencing was done on a sample of blood. V usage is TRBV15 and J usage is TRBJ2-3; TRBD2 is a possible D gene (5 bases). The CDR3 DNA sequence: TGTGCCACCAGCAGGGCCAAACTAGACGATACGCAGTATTTT. This codes for CATSRAKLDDTQYF.